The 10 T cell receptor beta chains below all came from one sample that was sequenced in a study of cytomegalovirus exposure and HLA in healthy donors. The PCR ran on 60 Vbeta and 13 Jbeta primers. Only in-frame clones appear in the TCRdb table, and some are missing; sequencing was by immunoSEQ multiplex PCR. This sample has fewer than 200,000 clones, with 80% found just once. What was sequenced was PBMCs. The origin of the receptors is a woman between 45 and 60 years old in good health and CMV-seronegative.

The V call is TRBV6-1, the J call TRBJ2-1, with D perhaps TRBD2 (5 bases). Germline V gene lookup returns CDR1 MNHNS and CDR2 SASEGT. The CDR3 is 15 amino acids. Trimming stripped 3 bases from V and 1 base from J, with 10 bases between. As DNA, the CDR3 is TGTGCCAGCAGTGAGCCTAGCAGATCCTACAATGAGCAGTTCTTC. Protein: CASSEPSRSYNEQFF.

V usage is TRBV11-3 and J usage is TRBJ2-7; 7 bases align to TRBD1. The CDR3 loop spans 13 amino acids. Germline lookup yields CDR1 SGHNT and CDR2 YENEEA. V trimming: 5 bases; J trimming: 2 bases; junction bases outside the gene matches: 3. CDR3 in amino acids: CASSPGQAYEQYF. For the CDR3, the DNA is TGTGCCAGCAGCCCCGGACAGGCCTACGAGCAGTACTTC.

The CDR3 loop reads CASSPLAQGWGEQYF. The CDR3 DNA reads as TGTGCCAGCAGCCCCCTAGCACAGGGATGGGGCGAGCAGTACTTC. This chain links TRBV11-2 with TRBJ2-7; possible D gene TRBD1, 6 bases. Germline values: CDR1 SGHAT, CDR2 FQNNGV. This CDR3 contains 15 residues. V shed 5 bases and J shed 6 bases, with 20 bases lying between them.

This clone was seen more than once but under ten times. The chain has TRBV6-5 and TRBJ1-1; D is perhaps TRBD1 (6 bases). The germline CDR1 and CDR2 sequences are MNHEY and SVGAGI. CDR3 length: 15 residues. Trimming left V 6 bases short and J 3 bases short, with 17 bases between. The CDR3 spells CASRSQGTRYTEAFF. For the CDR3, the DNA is TGTGCCAGCAGATCACAGGGCACACGCTACACTGAAGCTTTCTTT.

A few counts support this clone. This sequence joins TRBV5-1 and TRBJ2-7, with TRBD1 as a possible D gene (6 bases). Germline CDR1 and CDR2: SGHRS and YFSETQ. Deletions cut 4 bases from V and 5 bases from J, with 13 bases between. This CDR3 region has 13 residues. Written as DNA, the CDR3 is TGCGCCAGCAGCGCATTAACAGGGAACGAGCAGTACTTC. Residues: CASSALTGNEQYF.

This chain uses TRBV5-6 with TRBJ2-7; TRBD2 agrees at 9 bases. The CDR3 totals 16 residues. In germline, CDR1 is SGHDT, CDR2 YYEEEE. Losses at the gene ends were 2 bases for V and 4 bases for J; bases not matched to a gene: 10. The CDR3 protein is CASSFSGLATSYEQYF. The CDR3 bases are TGTGCCAGCAGCTTTAGCGGACTAGCGACCTCTTACGAGCAGTACTTC.

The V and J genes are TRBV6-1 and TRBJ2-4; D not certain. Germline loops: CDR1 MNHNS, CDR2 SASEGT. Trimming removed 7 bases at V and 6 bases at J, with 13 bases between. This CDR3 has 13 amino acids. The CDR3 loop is CASKRFSGNIQYF. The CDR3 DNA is TGTGCCAGCAAGAGATTTTCGGGAAACATTCAGTACTTC.

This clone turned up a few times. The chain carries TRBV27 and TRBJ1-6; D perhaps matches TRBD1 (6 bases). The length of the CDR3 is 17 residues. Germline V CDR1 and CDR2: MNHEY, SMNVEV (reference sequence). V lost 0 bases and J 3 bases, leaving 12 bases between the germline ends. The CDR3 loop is CASSLSAGTIYNSPLHF. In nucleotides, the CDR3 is TGTGCCAGCAGTTTATCTGCAGGGACAATCTATAATTCACCCCTCCACTTT.

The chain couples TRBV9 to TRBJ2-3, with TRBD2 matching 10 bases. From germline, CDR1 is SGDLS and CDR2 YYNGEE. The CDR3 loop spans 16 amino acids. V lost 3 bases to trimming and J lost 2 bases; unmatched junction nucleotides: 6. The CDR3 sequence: CASSAGTSAYTDTQYF. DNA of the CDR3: TGTGCCAGCAGCGCCGGGACTAGCGCTTACACAGATACGCAGTATTTT.

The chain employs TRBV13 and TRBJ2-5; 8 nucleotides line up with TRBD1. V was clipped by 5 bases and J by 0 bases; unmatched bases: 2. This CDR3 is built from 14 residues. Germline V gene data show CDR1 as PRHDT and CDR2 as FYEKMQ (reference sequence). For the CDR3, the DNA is TGTGCCAGCAGCATGGACAGGGACCAAGAGACCCAGTACTTC. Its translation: CASSMDRDQETQYF.